Following are 18 T cell receptor beta chains from one sample sequenced in a study of OX40 agonist ivuxolimab in advanced cancers. The method was immunoSEQ multiplex PCR; TCRdb's version includes in-frame clones alone and lacks a portion of them. The sample lists 55,000 to 65,000 clones, about 87% seen once, with 0.37% in the top ten. The material was CD4+ or CD8+ T cells sorted from blood, obtained in a trial of the OX40 agonist ivuxolimab. The source of these receptors is an adult with an advanced solid tumor such as melanoma, head and neck, liver or kidney cancer.

The V call is TRBV10-3, the J call TRBJ2-5; the match to TRBD2 covers 13 bases. Germline V gives CDR1 ENHRY, CDR2 SYGVKD. The V segment lost 2 bases and the J segment 9 bases; nucleotides outside the gene matches: 9. CDR3 length equals 16 residues. The CDR3 nucleotides read TGTGCCATCAGTGAGGGACTAGCGGGGGCCGGGGGTTCCCAGTACTTC. Its protein product is CAISEGLAGAGGSQYF.

The rearrangement links TRBV4-1 to TRBJ1-2; the match to TRBD1 covers 8 bases. J was trimmed by 8 bases and V by 2 bases; bases with no gene match: 16. The CDR3 loop spans 17 amino acids. From germline, CDR1 is MGHRA and CDR2 YSYEKL. CDR3 loop: CASSQIRGQGRDFGYTF. As DNA, the CDR3 is TGCGCCAGCAGCCAAATTCGCGGACAGGGAAGGGACTTCGGCTACACCTTC.

This chain joins TRBV29-1 and TRBJ2-4; D call uncertain. Trimming pared 4 bases from V and 0 bases from J, leaving 10 bases between. CDR1 and CDR2 from the germline V gene are SQVTM and ANQGSEA. The CDR3 consists of 14 residues. The DNA of the CDR3 is TGCAGCGTTGTGCAGGTTCTAGCCAAAAACATTCAGTACTTC. Translating it yields CSVVQVLAKNIQYF. Full variable domain (rest looked up from reference TRBV29-1 and TRBJ2-4): SAVISQKPSRDICQRGTSLTIQCQVDSQVTMMFWYRQQPGQSLTLIATANQGSEATYESGFVIDKFPISRPNLTFSTLTVSNMSPEDSSIYLCSVVQVLAKNIQYFGAGTRLSVL.

This clone was observed a few times. The chain carries TRBV6-5 and TRBJ1-2, with D perhaps matching TRBD1 (5 bases). The CDR3 covers 11 residues. The ends were cut back, 8 bases at V and 3 bases at J, with 7 bases in the middle. Per germline, CDR1 MNHEY and CDR2 SVGAGI. The CDR3 protein is CASGRDYGYTF. In DNA form, the CDR3 reads TGTGCCAGCGGCAGGGACTATGGCTACACCTTC.

The rearrangement links TRBV7-9 to TRBJ2-1, with TRBD1 as a possible D gene (5 bases). Trimming left V 1 base short and J 14 bases short, with 12 bases between. Germline V gene sequence: CDR1 SEHNR, CDR2 FQNEAQ (reference sequence). This CDR3 is built from 12 residues. CDR3: CASSLGQGSEFF. The CDR3 nucleotides are TGTGCCAGCAGCTTAGGGCAGGGCAGTGAGTTCTTC.

CDR3 loop: CASSLGFNRGDTQYF. The CDR3, as DNA: TGTGCCAGCAGCTTAGGATTCAACAGGGGGGATACGCAGTATTTT. V usage is TRBV7-8 and J usage is TRBJ2-3, with 8 positions matching TRBD1. Per germline, CDR1 SGHVS and CDR2 FQNEAQ. The CDR3 is made up of 15 amino acids. J lost 6 bases, V lost 1 base, and 6 bases had no gene match.

This chain links TRBV7-2 with TRBJ1-4; the D gene is possibly TRBD1 (5 bases). V was cut by 2 bases and J by 6 bases, with 13 bases left in between. CDR3 length equals 15 residues. Germline V CDR1 and CDR2: SGHTA, FQGNSA. CDR3 sequence reads: CASSLMSQGDEKLFF. CDR3 DNA sequence: TGTGCCAGCAGCTTAATGAGCCAGGGAGATGAAAAACTGTTTTTT.

The chain combines TRBV7-2 with TRBJ1-5, with no clear D. The CDR3 is 14 residues long. V was trimmed by 9 bases and J by 6 bases, leaving 18 bases between them. Germline CDR1 SGHTA, CDR2 FQGNSA. The CDR3 DNA reads as TGTGCCAGTCAAGTTTATGGAGGAGGTCAGCCCCAGCATTTT. Translating it yields CASQVYGGGQPQHF.

This chain joins TRBV11-2 and TRBJ2-7; maybe TRBD1 (5 bases). The CDR3 spans 12 residues. Trimming pared 4 bases from V and 3 bases from J, leaving 7 bases between. Germline V gene lookup returns CDR1 SGHAT and CDR2 FQNNGV. The CDR3 nucleotides read TGTGCCAGCAGCTCGCAGGGCTACGAGCAGTACTTC. It is translated as CASSSQGYEQYF.

The chain joins TRBV7-2 to TRBJ2-5; 7 nucleotides line up with TRBD1. The CDR3 totals 13 residues. V lost 8 bases to trimming and J lost 2 bases; unmatched junction nucleotides: 5. Looked up from germline, CDR1 is SGHTA and CDR2 is FQGNSA. CDR3: CASGRDRQETQYF. CDR3 nucleotide sequence: TGTGCCAGCGGAAGGGACAGACAAGAGACCCAGTACTTC.

The V gene is TRBV25-1, the J gene TRBJ2-3; 7 positions match TRBD2. The CDR3 consists of 13 residues. CDR1 MGHDK and CDR2 SYGVNS come from the germline V gene. After removal of 6 bases from V and 2 bases from J, the junction contained 2 bases not matched to a gene. CDR3 nucleotide sequence: TGTGCCAGCAGGGGGGGGTTCACAGATACGCAGTATTTT. It yields the protein CASRGGFTDTQYF.

The CDR3 loop is CAISAGQETQYF. As DNA, the CDR3 is TGTGCCATCAGTGCGGGCCAAGAGACCCAGTACTTC. J is TRBJ2-5 and V is TRBV10-3; D call uncertain. Trimming left V 4 bases short and J 1 base short, with 4 bases between. This CDR3 contains 12 residues. The V gene's germline CDR1 is ENHRY and CDR2 SYGVKD.

V is TRBV4-2 and J is TRBJ1-6; 7 bases map to TRBD1. The CDR3 length is 15 residues. The germline CDR1 and CDR2 sequences are LGHNA and YNFKEQ. V lost 4 bases, J lost 5 bases, and 5 bases stayed unmatched. CDR3 sequence (DNA): TGTGCCAGCAGCCCCACCGGGACAGATAATTCACCCCTCCACTTT. It specifies CASSPTGTDNSPLHF.

J is TRBJ2-1 and V is TRBV9, with D uncertain. Germline values: CDR1 SGDLS, CDR2 YYNGEE. The CDR3 runs 15 residues. V lost 0 bases and J 4 bases, leaving 11 bases between the germline ends. In DNA form, the CDR3 reads TGTGCCAGCAGCGTAGCGGTTCCAAGTTACAATGAGCAGTTCTTC. Protein: CASSVAVPSYNEQFF.

CDR3 residues: CASSIGGAVNQPQHF. CDR3 nucleotide sequence: TGTGCCAGTAGTATAGGGGGGGCAGTCAATCAGCCCCAGCATTTT. The J gene is TRBJ1-5, the V gene TRBV19; possibly TRBD1 for D (6 bases). The germline CDR1 and CDR2 sequences are LNHDA and SQIVND (reference sequence). V was cut by 1 base and J by 3 bases, with 10 bases left in between. The length of the CDR3 is 15 residues.

In DNA form, the CDR3 reads TGTGCCAGCAGCGGGTCATCGCCGACAGGCCCTCTCCGAAATGAGCAGTTCTTC. Residues: CASSGSSPTGPLRNEQFF. This rearrangement joins TRBV5-6 to TRBJ2-1; tentatively, D is TRBD1 (6 bases). The CDR3 is 18 residues long. Trimming shortened V by 4 bases and J by 7 bases, and 27 bases separated the two germline ends. Germline CDR1 SGHDT, CDR2 YYEEEE.

V usage is TRBV10-1 and J usage is TRBJ2-5; 8 bases are a match to TRBD1. This CDR3 contains 15 residues. Germline V gene lookup returns CDR1 WNHNN and CDR2 SYGVQD (reference sequence). With V trimmed by 1 base and J by 4 bases, 5 bases remained unmatched. The CDR3 loop is CASSEYGTGLETQYF. The CDR3, as DNA: TGCGCCAGCAGTGAGTACGGGACAGGTCTAGAGACCCAGTACTTC.

The V and J genes are TRBV6-5 and TRBJ1-4; TRBD1 aligns across 8 bases. CDR1 and CDR2 from the germline V gene are MNHEY and SVGAGI. V gave up 0 bases and J gave up 7 bases; unmatched junction bases: 4. This CDR3 contains 15 residues. CDR3 DNA sequence: TGTGCCAGCAGTTACTCCCAGGGGGCGGGTGAAAAACTGTTTTTT. Its protein is CASSYSQGAGEKLFF.